The clone carrying this T cell receptor beta chain was detected many times. Antigen specificity is unknown. This entry belongs to a study of spatial heterogeneity in lung cancer. The CDR3 extends over 15 amino acids. The J segment lost 4 bases and the V segment lost 6 bases, leaving 6 bases of the junction unmatched. Germline assignment: CDR1 LNHDA and CDR2 SQIVND (reference sequence). Study results and limitations: Tumors with more nonsynonymous mutations had more expanded intratumoral alpha and beta TCRs.

TCRdb re-derived calls from the 5' RACE reads in MiXCR, one entry per CDR3 protein. The sample carries 4,500 to 7,000 distinct CDR3 sequences, around 4.9% recorded once. Regarding time point: sample taken at primary tumor resection. Whole RNA came from tumor, nontumor lung or frozen PBMC and was sequenced without being sorted. The sample consisted of lung tumor tissue, taken at surgery. The rearrangement uses TRBV19 and TRBJ2-1; TRBD2 agrees at 10 bases. This sequence originates from a male donor with early-stage non-small cell lung cancer. Here the CDR3 DNA reads TGTGCCAGTAGCCTAACTAGCGGGGTTTACAATGAGCAGTTCTTC. Translating gives CASSLTSGVYNEQFF.